This TCR beta chain originates from a study of blood T cell repertoires in COVID-19. Looking at the study overall: Researchers got acute and convalescent COVID-19 samples from the United States, Italy and Spain. Sample material is recorded as cDNA or gDNA derived from T cells, B-cell-depleted T cells, or PBMCs.

Under the authors' procedure: The assay estimated nucleated cells by amplifying reference gene primers. TCRdb's copy holds only in-frame clones and misses some; the assay was immunoSEQ multiplex PCR. V and J calls plus clone size are reproduced from that table; the DNA served to infer D and trimming. The sample shows 60,000 to 80,000 clones, approximately 90% of them seen only once. Trimming cost V 3 bases and J 2 bases, with 26 bases left between them. Germline-derived CDR1 and CDR2 are DFQATT and SNEGSKA (reference sequence). This CDR3 contains 18 residues. The rearrangement links TRBV20-1 to TRBJ2-7; perhaps TRBD1 as D (6 bases). The clonotype comes from a man in his 60s with acute or convalescent COVID-19. What was sequenced was peripheral blood. CDR3: CSASVGTPTGVSPYEQYF. The DNA for the CDR3 is TGCAGTGCTAGTGTCGGGACACCCACCGGGGTCTCACCCTACGAGCAGTACTTC.